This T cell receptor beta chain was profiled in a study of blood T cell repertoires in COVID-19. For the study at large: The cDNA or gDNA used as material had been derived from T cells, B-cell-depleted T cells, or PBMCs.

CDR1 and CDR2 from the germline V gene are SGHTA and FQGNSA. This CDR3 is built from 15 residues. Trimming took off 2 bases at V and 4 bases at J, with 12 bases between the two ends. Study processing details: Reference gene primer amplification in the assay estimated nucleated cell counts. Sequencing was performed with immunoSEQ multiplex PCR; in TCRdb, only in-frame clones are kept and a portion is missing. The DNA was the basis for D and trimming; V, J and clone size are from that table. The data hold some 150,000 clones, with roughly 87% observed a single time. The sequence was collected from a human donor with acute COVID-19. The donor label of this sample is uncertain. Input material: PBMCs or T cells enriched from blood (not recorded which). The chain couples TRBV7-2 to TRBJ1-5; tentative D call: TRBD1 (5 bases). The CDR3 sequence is CASSLFGGENQPQHF. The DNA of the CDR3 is TGTGCCAGCAGCTTATTCGGGGGGGAAAATCAGCCCCAGCATTTT.